Here is one T cell receptor (beta chain) with its context. Its antigen is not known. Donors likely had unrecorded immune exposures despite being nominally healthy when sampled. This sample was included in a study of cytomegalovirus exposure and HLA in healthy donors. The trim removed 6 bases at V and 4 bases at J, leaving 14 bases unmatched. The CDR3 totals 18 residues. Germline-derived CDR1 and CDR2 are MRHNA and SNTAGT. General study points: Reports showed the classifier diagnosing cytomegalovirus status with high specificity and sensitivity. The presence/absence work took it that sequencing depth was about the same across donors. A link between a missense DCLRE1C variant and TCR beta V- and J-gene trimming emerged from a later analysis.

In the PCR, 60 Vbeta and 13 Jbeta primers were used. The repertoire was sequenced with immunoSEQ multiplex PCR; TCRdb's copy has only in-frame clones and lacks some. The sample includes roughly 290,000 clones, roughly 80% of them seen just once. The V call is TRBV6-4, the J call TRBJ1-6; TRBD1 agrees at 8 bases. This TCR came from a girl aged 2 to 9 in good health and CMV-seronegative. Specimen: PBMCs. The CDR3 region has the DNA TGTGCCAGCAGCGACAAACCTCAGGGGGCTTTTTATAATTCACCCCTCCACTTT. Protein: CASSDKPQGAFYNSPLHF.